The present T cell receptor (beta chain) was sequenced within a study of CD8+CD57+ T cells in acquired aplastic anemia. In the study overall: Each DNA sample taken from sorted CD4+ and CD8+ cells came to approximately 3.3 ug on average.

The study, taken as a whole, reports: More than 25 was the count of CD8+ CDR3 sequences that patients shared with controls. Levels of CD8+ Simpson's diversity were not significantly distinct in patients versus controls.

About this clonotype: The antigen remains undetermined.

Individuals selected for sequencing had exhibited CD8+CD57+ cell expansion on flow cytometry. Patients uniformly had severe acquired aplastic anemia. CDR3 length: 15 residues. CDR1 and CDR2 (germline): DFQATT, SNEGSKA (reference sequence). Trimming at V came to 4 bases and at J to 5 bases, leaving 6 bases not matched to a gene. The template for TCR beta VDJ and CDR3 sequence profiling was genomic DNA. Each CDR3 protein gets one entry after TCRdb re-called the reads with MiXCR. This sample has 160,000 or so distinct CDR3 sequences; 40% to 60% occur once, and the top ten carry more than 30%. This chain connects TRBV20-1 to TRBJ2-7, with 15 positions matching TRBD2. The TCR originated in a human donor with aplastic anemia. Material: sorted CD4+, CD8+, or CD8+CD57+ T cells (not recorded which) from PBMCs. In DNA, the CDR3 is TGCAGTGCTAAGGGACTAGCGGGAGGTGAAAACGAGCAGTACTTC. Protein product: CSAKGLAGGENEQYF.